The 32 T cell receptor beta chains below were found in one sample sequenced in a study of T cells in localized non-small cell lung cancer. Clones were read by immunoSEQ multiplex PCR, and TCRdb kept only the in-frame ones, dropping some. Among approximately 30,000 clones listed, 93% were seen once. Sequences were derived from peripheral blood, sampled before any cancer treatment. The receptors were gathered from a female donor of 60 years or more with stage I lung adenocarcinoma.

The V gene is TRBV11-2, the J gene TRBJ1-4; 8 positions match TRBD1. Germline lookup yields CDR1 SGHAT and CDR2 FQNNGV. Trimming cost V 1 base and J 3 bases; bases outside gene matches: 13. The CDR3 runs 19 residues. The CDR3 is CASSLGGWPGGRPNEKLFF. DNA of the CDR3: TGTGCCAGCAGCTTAGGGGGCTGGCCAGGGGGCAGGCCTAATGAAAAACTGTTTTTT.

This sequence joins TRBV5-6 and TRBJ1-2; D may be TRBD1 (6 bases). The germline V gene encodes CDR1 SGHDT and CDR2 YYEEEE. The V end was cut by 4 bases, the J end by 6 bases, with 19 bases between. This CDR3 comprises 15 residues. For the CDR3, the DNA is TGTGCCAGCAGCCGCCTCGCGGGGGCGCGGGATGGCTACACCTTC. It yields the protein CASSRLAGARDGYTF.

Comments on this clone: Compared with germline, one end of the junction differs, possibly owing to a read error. J is TRBJ2-5 and V is TRBV2; the D gene could be TRBD1 or TRBD2 (6 bases each). The CDR3 is 13 residues long. Germline-derived CDR1 and CDR2 are SNHLY and FYNNEI. CDR3 nucleotides: TGTGCCAGCTCAAACGGGGGACAAGGGACCCAGTACTTC. This codes for CASSNGGQGTQYF.

The chain is built from TRBV5-1 and TRBJ2-7; D possibly corresponds to TRBD1 (5 bases). CDR1 is SGHRS and CDR2 is YFSETQ in the germline V gene. The germline V and J ends were trimmed by 0 bases and 3 bases, with 13 bases remaining between them. The CDR3 totals 15 residues. The CDR3 nucleotides are TGCGCCAGCAGCTTGGAAGGACAACCTATCTACGAGCAGTACTTC. Protein sequence: CASSLEGQPIYEQYF.

This clone came up once. The chain has TRBV6-5 and TRBJ1-1; perhaps TRBD1 as D (6 bases). V was trimmed by 2 bases and J by 1 base, leaving 14 bases between them. The CDR3 is 16 residues long. Germline CDR1 reads MNHEY; CDR2 reads SVGAGI. CDR3 DNA: TGTGCCAGCAGTTACGAACGAGGGGGGGGGAACACTGAAGCTTTCTTT. It is translated as CASSYERGGGNTEAFF.

The genes are TRBV30 and TRBJ1-6, with a possible D match to TRBD1 (5 bases). The CDR3 covers 16 residues. V lost 2 bases and J lost 4, with 15 bases in between. Germline CDR1 and CDR2: GTSNPN and SVGIG (reference sequence). CDR3 sequence reads: CAWSWGNPLYNSPLHF. In DNA form, the CDR3 reads TGTGCCTGGAGTTGGGGCAATCCCCTATATAATTCACCCCTCCACTTT. Full variable domain (remainder filled in from reference TRBV30 and TRBJ1-6): SQTIHQWPATLVQPVGSPLSLECTVEGTSNPNLYWYRQAAGRGLQLLFYSVGIGQISSEVPQNLSASRPQDRQFILSSKKLLLSDSGFYLCAWSWGNPLYNSPLHFGNGTRLTVT.

In this sample, this clone turned up a few times. This chain joins TRBV14 and TRBJ1-1; D remains ambiguous. V lost 4 bases, J lost 5 bases, and 8 bases lay in between. This CDR3 is 12 amino acids long. Germline CDR1 reads SGHDN; CDR2 reads FVKESK. The CDR3 loop reads CASSRSGTEAFF. The CDR3 DNA follows: TGTGCCAGCAGCCGATCAGGAACTGAAGCTTTCTTT.

The V and J genes are TRBV19 and TRBJ1-5; 8 bases are shared with TRBD1. The CDR3 is 15 amino acids. V dropped 6 bases and J dropped 3; count of bases not matched to a gene: 7. Germline V lookup: CDR1 LNHDA, CDR2 SQIVND (reference sequence). The CDR3 nucleotides are TGTGCCAGTAGGACAGGGGATCAGATCAATCAGCCCCAGCATTTT. It is translated as CASRTGDQINQPQHF.

V gene TRBV6-5 combines with J gene TRBJ1-2; D uncertain. V lost 4 bases, J lost 7 bases, and 13 bases lay in between. There are 13 residues in the CDR3. Germline V gene sequence: CDR1 MNHEY, CDR2 SVGAGI. This CDR3 reads CASSSVRVGGYTF. The CDR3 region has the DNA TGTGCCAGCAGTTCCGTTCGGGTGGGTGGCTACACCTTC.

This chain connects TRBV5-1 to TRBJ2-3; D is perhaps TRBD1 (6 bases). Trimming took off 2 bases at V and 7 bases at J, with 14 bases between the two ends. This CDR3 has 14 residues. From germline, CDR1 is SGHRS and CDR2 YFSETQ. The CDR3 DNA sequence: TGCGCCAGCAGCTTAGTAGGCAGGGGAAATACGCAGTATTTT. This sequence encodes CASSLVGRGNTQYF.

This chain joins TRBV7-3 and TRBJ2-1; TRBD2 matches at 9 bases. CDR1 and CDR2 (germline): SGHTA, FQGTGA. This CDR3 has 15 residues. V was clipped by 4 bases and J by 4 bases; unmatched bases: 5. CDR3 region: CASSWSGGTYNEQFF. DNA of the CDR3: TGTGCCAGCAGCTGGAGCGGGGGGACGTACAATGAGCAGTTCTTC.

V and J are TRBV7-2 and TRBJ2-5; 7 nucleotides agree with TRBD2. The germline V gene encodes CDR1 SGHTA and CDR2 FQGNSA. The CDR3 contains 14 residues. J gave up 4 bases and V 4 bases, and 6 bases lay outside the gene matches. DNA for the CDR3: TGTGCCAGCAGCTCGAGGACTAGTAGAGAGACCCAGTACTTC. Translating gives CASSSRTSRETQYF.

The rearrangement links TRBV25-1 to TRBJ1-5; TRBD1 matches at 8 bases. The CDR3 length is 12 residues. Looked up from germline, CDR1 is MGHDK and CDR2 is SYGVNS. V shed 6 bases and J 6 bases; nucleotides not matched to a gene: 1. This chain's CDR3 is CASSRGPQPQHF. CDR3 in DNA: TGTGCCAGCAGCAGGGGGCCTCAGCCCCAGCATTTT.

Only one count was recorded for this clone. The CDR3 nucleotides read TGTGCCAGTAGTCGGAGACAGGGAGCTTACAATGAGCAGTTCTTC. It encodes CASSRRQGAYNEQFF. The J gene is TRBJ2-1, the V gene TRBV19; 7 bases map to TRBD1. This CDR3 has 15 amino acids. V was clipped by 5 bases and J by 4 bases; unmatched bases: 8. CDR1 and CDR2 (germline): LNHDA, SQIVND (reference sequence).

This chain uses TRBV9 with TRBJ2-7; D is undetermined. Germline-derived CDR1 and CDR2 are SGDLS and YYNGEE. V was pared by 3 bases and J by 0 bases, with 13 bases between. The CDR3 is 15 residues long. CDR3 amino acids: CASSAFSGNSYEQYF. The CDR3 nucleotides read TGTGCCAGCAGCGCGTTTTCAGGCAACTCCTACGAGCAGTACTTC.

In DNA form, the CDR3 reads TGCGCCAGCAGCCGGCTAGCGGGGGGGCTCTTGGGCGAGCAGTACTTC. Its translation: CASSRLAGGLLGEQYF. The chain uses TRBV4-3 and TRBJ2-7; TRBD2 matches 12 bases. There are 16 residues in the CDR3. The germline CDR1 and CDR2 sequences are LGHNA and YSLEER. The junction had 10 bases not matched to a gene; V was cut back by 4 bases and J by 6 bases.

J is TRBJ2-2 and V is TRBV6-5; possibly TRBD2 for D (5 bases). V was pared by 5 bases and J by 6 bases, with 16 bases between. This CDR3 spans 15 amino acids. Germline V lookup: CDR1 MNHEY, CDR2 SVGAGI. The CDR3 bases are TGTGCCAGCAGTCAATGGTCCAGCGGCGCCGGGGAGCTGTTTTTT. Amino acids: CASSQWSSGAGELFF.

This clone was seen only once. CDR3 loop: CASWGLGGRETQYF. CDR3 sequence (DNA): TGTGCCAGCTGGGGGCTTGGCGGGAGGGAGACCCAGTACTTC. The chain carries TRBV28 and TRBJ2-5, with 8 bases lining up with TRBD2. The ends lost 8 bases at V and 5 bases at J; junction bases unmatched: 10. The germline V gene encodes CDR1 MDHEN and CDR2 SYDVKM. CDR3 size: 14 residues.

This chain connects TRBV7-3 to TRBJ2-5; D gene unclear. V was cut by 2 bases and J by 1 base, with 5 bases left in between. This CDR3 comprises 13 residues. Germline values: CDR1 SGHTA, CDR2 FQGTGA. Here the CDR3 DNA reads TGTGCCAGCAGCTTATCCAGCCAAGAGACCCAGTACTTC. Its translation is CASSLSSQETQYF.

This clone was counted once. The rearrangement uses TRBV5-1 and TRBJ2-3, with 8 bases lining up with TRBD2. CDR1 is SGHRS and CDR2 is YFSETQ in the germline V gene. The trim removed 3 bases at V and 4 bases at J, leaving 4 bases unmatched. This CDR3 comprises 14 residues. CDR3: CASSSGTSADTQYF. The CDR3, as DNA: TGCGCCAGCAGCTCCGGGACTAGTGCAGATACGCAGTATTTT.

The CDR3 DNA reads TGTGCCAGCAGCTTAGATGGCAATGAGCAGTTCTTC. Residues: CASSLDGNEQFF. The chain carries TRBV11-3 and TRBJ2-1; no clear D. Germline lookup yields CDR1 SGHNT and CDR2 YENEEA. Between the trimmed V and J ends, which lost 0 bases and 6 bases, there was a span of 3 bases. CDR3 size: 12 residues.

There are a few counts of this clone. V and J are TRBV9 and TRBJ1-1; perhaps TRBD1 as D (6 bases). The CDR3 is 14 amino acids. In germline, CDR1 is SGDLS, CDR2 YYNGEE. Trimming took 4 bases from V and 7 from J, leaving 17 bases between them. CDR3 bases: TGTGCCAGCAGCTCTTCCCCTCGACAGGATGAAGCTTTCTTT. Amino acid sequence: CASSSSPRQDEAFF.

The rearrangement links TRBV28 to TRBJ1-5; 7 positions agree with TRBD1. The CDR3 is 17 amino acids. V was clipped by 4 bases and J by 3 bases; unmatched bases: 12. The germline gives CDR1 MDHEN, CDR2 SYDVKM. The CDR3 protein is CASSSTGFVPANQPQHF. In DNA form, the CDR3 reads TGTGCCAGCAGTTCGACAGGGTTTGTCCCCGCCAATCAGCCCCAGCATTTT.

The rearrangement joins TRBV20-1 to TRBJ2-3; D gene uncertain. The V gene's germline CDR1 is DFQATT and CDR2 SNEGSKA (reference sequence). The CDR3 consists of 11 residues. V gave up 3 bases and J gave up 6 bases, with 7 bases separating them. This CDR3 reads CSASNADTQYF. In nucleotides, the CDR3 is TGCAGTGCTAGTAATGCGGATACGCAGTATTTT.

The chain combines TRBV5-1 with TRBJ1-5; TRBD1 might be the D (5 bases). Germline lookup yields CDR1 SGHRS and CDR2 YFSETQ. The germline V and J ends were trimmed by 4 bases and 3 bases, with 14 bases remaining between them. The CDR3 covers 15 residues. CDR3 amino acids: CASSAAGLANQPQHF. CDR3 nucleotides: TGCGCCAGCAGCGCGGCAGGGTTGGCCAATCAGCCCCAGCATTTT.

This chain joins TRBV29-1 and TRBJ1-2; D is undetermined. The CDR3 has 11 amino acids. From germline, CDR1 is SQVTM and CDR2 ANQGSEA. V lost 3 bases and J lost 2, with 4 bases in between. CDR3 sequence: CSVEINYGYTF. For the CDR3, the DNA is TGCAGCGTTGAGATAAACTATGGCTACACCTTC. Using reference TRBV29-1 and TRBJ1-2 for the parts outside the CDR3, the full variable domain is SAVISQKPSRDICQRGTSLTIQCQVDSQVTMMFWYRQQPGQSLTLIATANQGSEATYESGFVIDKFPISRPNLTFSTLTVSNMSPEDSSIYLCSVEINYGYTFGSGTRLTVV.

This chain connects TRBV4-1 to TRBJ1-1; D remains unclear. Trimming stripped 0 bases from V and 4 bases from J, with 9 bases between. The CDR3 consists of 14 residues. From germline, CDR1 is MGHRA and CDR2 YSYEKL. The CDR3 sequence: CASSQEPGSTEAFF. As DNA, the CDR3 is TGCGCCAGCAGCCAAGAGCCGGGAAGCACTGAAGCTTTCTTT.

The rearrangement links TRBV5-4 to TRBJ1-1, with 8 positions matching TRBD1. The V segment lost 0 bases and the J segment 2 bases; nucleotides outside the gene matches: 3. The CDR3 consists of 15 residues. The germline V gene encodes CDR1 SGHNT and CDR2 YYREEE (reference sequence). In DNA form, the CDR3 reads TGTGCCAGCAGCTTGGACAGGGGGGGAAACACTGAAGCTTTCTTT. The encoded protein is CASSLDRGGNTEAFF.

The chain combines TRBV27 with TRBJ2-1; 7 bases fit TRBD1. V dropped 4 bases and J dropped 3; count of bases not matched to a gene: 6. From germline, CDR1 is MNHEY and CDR2 SMNVEV (reference sequence). The CDR3 covers 15 residues. This chain's CDR3 is CASSSDRTLYNEQFF. CDR3 nucleotide sequence: TGTGCCAGCAGTTCGGACAGGACGCTCTACAATGAGCAGTTCTTC.

V usage is TRBV9 and J usage is TRBJ1-2, with no clear D. The germline V and J ends were trimmed by 0 bases and 6 bases, with 15 bases remaining between them. Germline V CDR1 and CDR2: SGDLS, YYNGEE. The CDR3 is 15 residues long. The DNA for the CDR3 is TGTGCCAGCAGCGTAGCGGGCCGCGGAGGGAATGGCTACACCTTC. Its protein is CASSVAGRGGNGYTF.

This clone was seen a few times. The chain uses TRBV19 and TRBJ1-2; 7 bases map to TRBD1. The CDR3 loop spans 11 amino acids. J was trimmed by 8 bases and V by 7 bases; bases with no gene match: 4. CDR1 and CDR2 from the germline V gene are LNHDA and SQIVND (reference sequence). The CDR3 loop is CASTRTGGYTF. The CDR3 DNA is TGTGCCAGTACGCGGACAGGAGGCTACACCTTC.

The genes are TRBV7-8 and TRBJ2-2; 10 bases fit TRBD1. From germline, CDR1 is SGHVS and CDR2 FQNEAQ. V shed 5 bases, J shed 6 bases, and the junction held 9 bases outside the gene matches. The CDR3 sequence is 16 residues long. In DNA, the CDR3 is TGTGCCAGCAGCCGAAAGACAGGGGGCGCCCCCGGGGAGCTGTTTTTT. Translating gives CASSRKTGGAPGELFF.